The present T cell receptor beta chain was sequenced within a study of Graves' ophthalmopathy and Graves' hyperthyroidism. Points from the study as a whole: Stable hyperthyroidism and ophthalmopathy were told apart by a 13-signature model, which achieved about 88% sensitivity and roughly 80% specificity. As the model predicted ophthalmopathy progression, it achieved a sensitivity of 70.59% and a specificity of 72.22%.

The TCR beta CDR3 regions underwent amplification from RNA transcripts. HTBI-primed first-round RT-PCR preceded second-round multiplex PCR. Via MiXCR, TCRdb re-called the multiplex PCR reads, giving one row per CDR3 protein. The sample includes 300,000 or so distinct CDR3 sequences, roughly 16% seen only once; the top ten take over 9%. Ophthalmopathy donors were characterized by moderate-to-severe activity, CAS of at least 3, NOSPECS of at least 4, and duration under 3 months. The authors isolated PBMCs from 8.5 to 10 ml of fresh peripheral blood. This clonotype was detected many times. What it binds is not known. The CDR3 consists of 14 residues. Germline CDR1 and CDR2: SGDLS and YYNGEE. V was cut by 2 bases and J by 4 bases, with 10 bases left in between.

The chain recombines TRBV9 with TRBJ2-4, with a possible D match to TRBD1 (5 bases). Sequencing was carried out using peripheral blood. The origin of this receptor is an adult man with Graves' ophthalmopathy. CDR3 protein: CASSVSREKNIQYF. In DNA form, the CDR3 reads TGTGCCAGCAGCGTTTCCAGGGAAAAAAACATTCAGTACTTC.